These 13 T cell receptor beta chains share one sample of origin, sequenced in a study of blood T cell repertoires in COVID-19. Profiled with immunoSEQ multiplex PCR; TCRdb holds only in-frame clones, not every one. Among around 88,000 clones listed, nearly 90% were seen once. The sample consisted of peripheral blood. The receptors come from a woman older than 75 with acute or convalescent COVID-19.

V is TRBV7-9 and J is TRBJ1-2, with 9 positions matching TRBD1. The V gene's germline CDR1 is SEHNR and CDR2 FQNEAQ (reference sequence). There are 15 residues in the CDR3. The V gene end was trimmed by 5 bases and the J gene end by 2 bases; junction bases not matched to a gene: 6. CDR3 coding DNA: TGTGCCAGCAGCGCAGTAGGGACAGGGAACTATGGCTACACCTTC. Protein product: CASSAVGTGNYGYTF.

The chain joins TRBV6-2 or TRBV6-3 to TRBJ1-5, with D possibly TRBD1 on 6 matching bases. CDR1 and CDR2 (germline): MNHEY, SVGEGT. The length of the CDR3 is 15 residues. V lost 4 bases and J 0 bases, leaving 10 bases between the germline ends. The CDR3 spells CASSWDTYSNQPQHF. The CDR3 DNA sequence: TGTGCCAGCAGTTGGGACACCTATAGCAATCAGCCCCAGCATTTT.

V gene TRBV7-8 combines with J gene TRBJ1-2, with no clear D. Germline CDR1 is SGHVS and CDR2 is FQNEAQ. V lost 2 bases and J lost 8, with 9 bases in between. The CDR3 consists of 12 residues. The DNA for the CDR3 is TGTGCCAGCAGCTTAAGCGGAGGCGGCTACACCTTC. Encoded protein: CASSLSGGGYTF.

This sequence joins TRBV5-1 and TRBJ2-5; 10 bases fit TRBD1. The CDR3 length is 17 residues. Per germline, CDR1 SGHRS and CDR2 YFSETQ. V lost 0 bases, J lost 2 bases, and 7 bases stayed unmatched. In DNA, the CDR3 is TGCGCCAGCAGCTTGGATATCGGACAGGGGGTTCAAGAGACCCAGTACTTC. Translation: CASSLDIGQGVQETQYF. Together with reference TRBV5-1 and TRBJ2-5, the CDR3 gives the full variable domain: KAGVTQTPRYLIKTRGQQVTLSCSPISGHRSVSWYQQTPGQGLQFLFEYFSETQRNKGNFPGRFSGRQFSNSRSEMNVSTLELGDSALYLCASSLDIGQGVQETQYFGPGTRLLVL.

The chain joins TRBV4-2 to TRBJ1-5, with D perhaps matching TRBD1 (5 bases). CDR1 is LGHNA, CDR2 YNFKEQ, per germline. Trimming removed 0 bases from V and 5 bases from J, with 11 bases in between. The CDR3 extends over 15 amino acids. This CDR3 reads CASSQDQQAYQPQHF. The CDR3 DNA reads TGTGCCAGCAGCCAAGACCAACAGGCATATCAGCCCCAGCATTTT.

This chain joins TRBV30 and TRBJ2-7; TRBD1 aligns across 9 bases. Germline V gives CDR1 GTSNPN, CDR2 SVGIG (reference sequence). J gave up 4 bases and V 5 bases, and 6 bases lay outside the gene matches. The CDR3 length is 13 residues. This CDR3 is CAWRDRGWYEQYF. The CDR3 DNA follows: TGTGCCTGGCGAGACAGGGGGTGGTACGAGCAGTACTTC.

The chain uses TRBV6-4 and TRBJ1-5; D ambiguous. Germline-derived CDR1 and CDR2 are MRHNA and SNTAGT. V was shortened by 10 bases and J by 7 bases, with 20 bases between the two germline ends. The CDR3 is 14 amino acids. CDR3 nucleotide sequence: TGTGCCACCTCACGGGAAGGGAACGGCCAGCCCCAGCATTTT. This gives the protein CATSREGNGQPQHF.

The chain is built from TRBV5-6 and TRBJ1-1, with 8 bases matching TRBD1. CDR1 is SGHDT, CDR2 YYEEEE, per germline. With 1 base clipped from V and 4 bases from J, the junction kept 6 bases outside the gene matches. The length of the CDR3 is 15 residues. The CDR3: CASSLFNRGVTEAFF. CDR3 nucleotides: TGTGCCAGCAGCTTGTTCAACAGGGGGGTCACTGAAGCTTTCTTT.

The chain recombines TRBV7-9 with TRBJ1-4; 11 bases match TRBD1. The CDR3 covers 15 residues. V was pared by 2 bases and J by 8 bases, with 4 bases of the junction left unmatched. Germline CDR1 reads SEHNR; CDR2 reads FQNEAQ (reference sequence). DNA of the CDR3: TGTGCCAGCAGCTTACCCGGGACAGGGGGAGAAAAACTGTTTTTT. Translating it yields CASSLPGTGGEKLFF.

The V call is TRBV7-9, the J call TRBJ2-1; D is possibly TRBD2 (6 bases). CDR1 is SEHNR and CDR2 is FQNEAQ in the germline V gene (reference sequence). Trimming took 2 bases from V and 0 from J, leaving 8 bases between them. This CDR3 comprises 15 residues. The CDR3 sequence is CASSLRETSYNEQFF. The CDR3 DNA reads TGTGCCAGCAGCTTACGGGAGACCTCCTACAATGAGCAGTTCTTC. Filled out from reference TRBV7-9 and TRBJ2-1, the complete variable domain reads DTGVSQNPRHKITKRGQNVTFRCDPISEHNRLYWYRQTLGQGPEFLTYFQNEAQLEKSRLLSDRFSAERPKGSFSTLEIQRTEQGDSAMYLCASSLRETSYNEQFFGPGTRLTVL.

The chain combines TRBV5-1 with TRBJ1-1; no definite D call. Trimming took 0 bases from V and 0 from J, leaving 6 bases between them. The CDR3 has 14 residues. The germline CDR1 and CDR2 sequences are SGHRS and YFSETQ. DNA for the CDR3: TGCGCCAGCAGCTTGGGGAGTATGAACACTGAAGCTTTCTTT. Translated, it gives CASSLGSMNTEAFF.

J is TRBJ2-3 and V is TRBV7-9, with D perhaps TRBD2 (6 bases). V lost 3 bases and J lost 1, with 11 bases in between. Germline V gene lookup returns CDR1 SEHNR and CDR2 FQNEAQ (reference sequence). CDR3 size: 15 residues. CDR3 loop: CASSFGGVGTDTQYF. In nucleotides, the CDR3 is TGTGCCAGCAGCTTCGGCGGGGTGGGCACAGATACGCAGTATTTT.

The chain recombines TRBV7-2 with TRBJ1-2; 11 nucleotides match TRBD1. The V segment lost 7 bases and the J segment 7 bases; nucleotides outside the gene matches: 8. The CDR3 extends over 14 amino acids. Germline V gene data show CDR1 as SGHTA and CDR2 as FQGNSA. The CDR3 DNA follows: TGTGCCAGCACCCTGGACAGGGGGCTTCCTGGCTACACCTTC. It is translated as CASTLDRGLPGYTF.